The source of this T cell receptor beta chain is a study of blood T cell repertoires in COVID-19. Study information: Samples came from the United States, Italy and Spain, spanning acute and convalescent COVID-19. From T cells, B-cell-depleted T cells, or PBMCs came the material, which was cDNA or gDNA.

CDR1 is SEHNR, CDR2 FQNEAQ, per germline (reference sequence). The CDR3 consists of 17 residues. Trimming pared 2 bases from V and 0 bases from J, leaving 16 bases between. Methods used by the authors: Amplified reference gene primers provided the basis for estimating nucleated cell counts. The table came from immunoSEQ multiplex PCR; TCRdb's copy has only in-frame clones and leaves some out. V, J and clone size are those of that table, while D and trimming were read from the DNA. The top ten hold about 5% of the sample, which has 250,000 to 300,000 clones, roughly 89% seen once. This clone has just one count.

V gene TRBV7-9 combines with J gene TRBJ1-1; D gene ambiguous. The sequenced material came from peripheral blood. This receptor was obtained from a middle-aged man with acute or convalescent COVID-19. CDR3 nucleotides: TGTGCCAGCAGCTTATACCCCGCCGGGAACCTGAACACTGAAGCTTTCTTT. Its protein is CASSLYPAGNLNTEAFF.